These T cell receptor beta chains were read from a single sample in a study of cytomegalovirus exposure and HLA in healthy donors. Clones were read by immunoSEQ multiplex PCR, and TCRdb kept only the in-frame ones, dropping some. This repertoire shows around 210,000 clones, roughly 84% found once; its top ten account for 0.24%. Sequencing was carried out using PBMCs. All receptors derive from a girl aged 2-9 years in good health and CMV-seronegative. Each CDR3 is given without its conserved first and last residue. The order of the fields is V gene, J gene, CDR3 protein.

v_gene: TRBV5-1
j_gene: TRBJ2-7
CDR3aa: ASSLGGIPYEQY

v_gene: TRBV30
j_gene: TRBJ2-4
CDR3aa: AWSPEQGAKNIQY

v_gene: TRBV10-3
j_gene: TRBJ2-1
CDR3aa: AISEFSGNYNEQF

v_gene: TRBV29-1
j_gene: TRBJ1-2
CDR3aa: SVLDRGYGYT

v_gene: TRBV4-1
j_gene: TRBJ2-7
CDR3aa: ASSQDVSSAYEQY

v_gene: TRBV6-6
j_gene: TRBJ1-2
CDR3aa: ASSRGQGGYT

v_gene: TRBV29-1
j_gene: TRBJ1-2
CDR3aa: SVVGQMKTNYGYT

v_gene: TRBV19
j_gene: TRBJ1-5
CDR3aa: ASRFAIYSNQPQH

v_gene: TRBV27
j_gene: TRBJ1-2
CDR3aa: ASSFSQGGGYT

v_gene: TRBV7-8
j_gene: TRBJ1-2
CDR3aa: ASSLGNRGVPGYT

v_gene: TRBV5-1
j_gene: TRBJ1-1
CDR3aa: ASSLIRGRGTEAF

v_gene: TRBV5-1
j_gene: TRBJ1-1
CDR3aa: ASSLTTGSRTEAF

v_gene: TRBV19
j_gene: TRBJ1-2
CDR3aa: ASSHPGTGAYGYT

v_gene: TRBV2
j_gene: TRBJ2-7
CDR3aa: ASNYETGYSYEQY

v_gene: TRBV2
j_gene: TRBJ2-7
CDR3aa: ASSEQSYEQY

v_gene: TRBV29-1
j_gene: TRBJ2-3
CDR3aa: SVRWLAGAPDTQY

v_gene: TRBV7-9
j_gene: TRBJ2-1
CDR3aa: SSSPAGNEQF

v_gene: TRBV4-1
j_gene: TRBJ2-1
CDR3aa: ASSQEGGGRSYNEQF

v_gene: TRBV27
j_gene: TRBJ1-2
CDR3aa: ASSLSTGAYGYT

v_gene: TRBV6-1
j_gene: TRBJ1-1
CDR3aa: ASRELPGRFRNTEAF

v_gene: TRBV5-5
j_gene: TRBJ1-5
CDR3aa: ASSLGPTGSLNQPQH

v_gene: TRBV6-6
j_gene: TRBJ2-5
CDR3aa: ASSYSTGGYQETQY

v_gene: TRBV5-1
j_gene: TRBJ2-3
CDR3aa: ASSLGGLAGGSTDTQY

v_gene: TRBV6-1
j_gene: TRBJ1-2
CDR3aa: ASNGGYT

v_gene: TRBV6-6
j_gene: TRBJ2-7
CDR3aa: ASTLLYDRFPYEQY

v_gene: TRBV7-8
j_gene: TRBJ2-7
CDR3aa: ASSLGPAGMGGYEQY

v_gene: TRBV6-5
j_gene: TRBJ1-5
CDR3aa: ASSSTGLLGNQPQH

v_gene: TRBV7-9
j_gene: TRBJ1-5
CDR3aa: ASSSIGTGNQPQH

v_gene: TRBV13
j_gene: TRBJ1-1
CDR3aa: ASSPTRGWTEAF

v_gene: TRBV5-4
j_gene: TRBJ2-1
CDR3aa: ASSRADAAYNEQF

v_gene: TRBV29-1
j_gene: TRBJ2-1
CDR3aa: SVISRPRYNEQF

v_gene: TRBV13
j_gene: TRBJ2-5
CDR3aa: ASSFNRGRAGETQY

v_gene: TRBV10-3
j_gene: TRBJ1-4
CDR3aa: AISDGGGHEKLF

v_gene: TRBV6-5
j_gene: TRBJ2-7
CDR3aa: ASSSGRASYEQY

v_gene: TRBV7-8
j_gene: TRBJ2-1
CDR3aa: ASSFLRASGGSGGVLNEQF

v_gene: TRBV11-2
j_gene: TRBJ1-1
CDR3aa: ASSLRVSQGLTF

v_gene: TRBV4-1
j_gene: TRBJ1-1
CDR3aa: ASSQLGKEEQAF

v_gene: TRBV5-4
j_gene: TRBJ1-2
CDR3aa: ASSLGVVRNYGYT

v_gene: TRBV11-2
j_gene: TRBJ1-2
CDR3aa: ASSLGTGAGYGYT

v_gene: TRBV10-1
j_gene: TRBJ2-1
CDR3aa: ARFETVNEQF

v_gene: TRBV25-1
j_gene: TRBJ1-1
CDR3aa: ASSEGWGPNTEAF

v_gene: TRBV11-3
j_gene: TRBJ2-7
CDR3aa: ASSLDNSYEQY

v_gene: TRBV11-2
j_gene: TRBJ2-5
CDR3aa: ASSLARQWETQY

v_gene: TRBV27
j_gene: TRBJ2-1
CDR3aa: ASSLSGTRYEQF

v_gene: TRBV6-1
j_gene: TRBJ2-1
CDR3aa: ASSEQRGSSRYNEQF

v_gene: TRBV6-5
j_gene: TRBJ1-2
CDR3aa: ASSLRTGESYGYT

v_gene: TRBV7-2
j_gene: TRBJ2-3
CDR3aa: ASSQGLATDTQY